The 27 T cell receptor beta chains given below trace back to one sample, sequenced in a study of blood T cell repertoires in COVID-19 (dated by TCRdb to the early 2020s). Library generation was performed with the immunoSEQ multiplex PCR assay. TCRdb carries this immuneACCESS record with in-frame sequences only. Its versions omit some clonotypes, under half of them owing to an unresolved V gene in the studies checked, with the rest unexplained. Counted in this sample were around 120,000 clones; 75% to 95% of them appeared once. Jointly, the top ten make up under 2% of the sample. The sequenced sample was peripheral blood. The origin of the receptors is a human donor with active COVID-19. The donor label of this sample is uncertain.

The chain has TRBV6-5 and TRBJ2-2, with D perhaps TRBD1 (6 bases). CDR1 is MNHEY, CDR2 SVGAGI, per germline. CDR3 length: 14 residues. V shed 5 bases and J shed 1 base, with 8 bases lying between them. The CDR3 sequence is CASSTGWNTGELFF. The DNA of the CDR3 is TGTGCCAGCAGTACAGGGTGGAACACCGGGGAGCTGTTTTTT.

As DNA, the CDR3 is TGTGCCGAAGAGATTAGGGGTCTAGCGGTTAGCACAGATACGCAGTATTTT. This sequence encodes CAEEIRGLAVSTDTQYF. The chain uses TRBV6-4 and TRBJ2-3; 7 bases are a match to TRBD2. The junction had 17 bases not matched to a gene; V was cut back by 11 bases and J by 0 bases. Germline CDR1 MRHNA, CDR2 SNTAGT. The CDR3 is made up of 17 amino acids.

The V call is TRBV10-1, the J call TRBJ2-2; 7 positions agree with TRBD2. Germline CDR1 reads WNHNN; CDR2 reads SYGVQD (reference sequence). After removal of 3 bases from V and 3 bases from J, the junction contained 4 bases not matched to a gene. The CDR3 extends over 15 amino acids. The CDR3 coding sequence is TGCGCCAGCAGTGACTTGGGGGGGGACACCGGGGAGCTGTTTTTT. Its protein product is CASSDLGGDTGELFF.

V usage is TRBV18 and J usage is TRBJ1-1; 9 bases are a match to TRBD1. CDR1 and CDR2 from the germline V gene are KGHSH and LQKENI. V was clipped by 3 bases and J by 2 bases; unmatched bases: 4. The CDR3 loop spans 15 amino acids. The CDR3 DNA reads TGTGCCAGCTCACCGCCACAGGGGGCAAACACTGAAGCTTTCTTT. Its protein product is CASSPPQGANTEAFF.

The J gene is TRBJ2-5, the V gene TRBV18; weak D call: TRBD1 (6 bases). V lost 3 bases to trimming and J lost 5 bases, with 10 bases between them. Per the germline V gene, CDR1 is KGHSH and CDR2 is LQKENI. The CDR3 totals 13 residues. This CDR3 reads CASSPQGFETQYF. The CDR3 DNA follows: TGTGCCAGCTCACCGCAGGGGTTCGAGACCCAGTACTTC.

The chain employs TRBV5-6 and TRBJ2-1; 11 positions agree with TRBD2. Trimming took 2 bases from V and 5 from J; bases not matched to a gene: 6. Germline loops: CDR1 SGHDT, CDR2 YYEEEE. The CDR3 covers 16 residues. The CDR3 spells CASSFGTSGYNNEQFF. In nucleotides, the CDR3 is TGTGCCAGCAGCTTTGGGACTAGCGGCTATAACAATGAGCAGTTCTTC.

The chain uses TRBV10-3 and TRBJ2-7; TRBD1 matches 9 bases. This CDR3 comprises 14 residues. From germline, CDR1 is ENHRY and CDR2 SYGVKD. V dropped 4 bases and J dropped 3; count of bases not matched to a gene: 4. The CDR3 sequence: CAISGTGDFYEQYF. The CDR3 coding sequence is TGTGCCATCAGTGGGACAGGGGATTTCTACGAGCAGTACTTC.

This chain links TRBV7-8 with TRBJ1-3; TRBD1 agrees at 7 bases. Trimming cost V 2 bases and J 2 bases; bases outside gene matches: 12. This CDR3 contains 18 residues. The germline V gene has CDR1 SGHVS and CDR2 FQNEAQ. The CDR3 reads CASSLIRTGQITGNTIYF. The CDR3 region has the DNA TGTGCCAGCAGCTTAATTCGGACGGGACAGATAACTGGAAACACCATATATTTT.

The CDR3 coding sequence is TGTGCCAGCAGTGAACTTCCGGGACAGGGCTACGAGCAGTACTTC. As protein: CASSELPGQGYEQYF. The genes are TRBV25-1 and TRBJ2-7; 9 nucleotides line up with TRBD1. The CDR3 loop spans 15 amino acids. Unmatched junction bases numbered 5, after V lost 2 bases and J lost 3 bases. In germline, CDR1 is MGHDK, CDR2 SYGVNS.

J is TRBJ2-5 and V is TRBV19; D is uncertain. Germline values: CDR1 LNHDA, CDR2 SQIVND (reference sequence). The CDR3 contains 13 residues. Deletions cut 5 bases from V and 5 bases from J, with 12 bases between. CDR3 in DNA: TGTGCCAGTAGTCCCACTAATATCGAGACCCAGTACTTC. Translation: CASSPTNIETQYF.

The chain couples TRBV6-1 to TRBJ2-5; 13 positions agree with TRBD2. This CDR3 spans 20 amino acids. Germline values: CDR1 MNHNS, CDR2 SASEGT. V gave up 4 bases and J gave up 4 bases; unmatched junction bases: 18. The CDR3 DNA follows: TGTGCCAGCAGTGCCGGTAGAACTAGCGGGGGGGTTGGGCCAGGAGAGACCCAGTACTTC. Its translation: CASSAGRTSGGVGPGETQYF.

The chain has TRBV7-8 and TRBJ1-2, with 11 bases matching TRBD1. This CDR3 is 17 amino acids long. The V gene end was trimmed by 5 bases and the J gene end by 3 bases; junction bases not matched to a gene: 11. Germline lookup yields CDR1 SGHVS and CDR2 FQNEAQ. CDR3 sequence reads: CASSLIFGTGGDYGYTF. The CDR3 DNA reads TGTGCCAGCAGCCTCATATTCGGGACAGGGGGAGACTATGGCTACACCTTC.

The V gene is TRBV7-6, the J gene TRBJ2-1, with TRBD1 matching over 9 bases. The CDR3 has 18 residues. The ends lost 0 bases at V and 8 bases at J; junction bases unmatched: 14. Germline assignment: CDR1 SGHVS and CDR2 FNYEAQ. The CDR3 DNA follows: TGTGCCAGCAGCTTAGCGGCACTAACAGGGGGCTTGCTTGATGAGCAGTTCTTC. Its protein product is CASSLAALTGGLLDEQFF.

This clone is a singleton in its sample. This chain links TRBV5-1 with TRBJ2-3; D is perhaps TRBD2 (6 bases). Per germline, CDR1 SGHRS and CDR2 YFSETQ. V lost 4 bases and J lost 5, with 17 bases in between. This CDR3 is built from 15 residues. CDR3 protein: CASSLRTAGGDTQYF. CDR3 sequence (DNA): TGCGCCAGCAGCCTGCGGACCGCCGGGGGAGATACGCAGTATTTT.

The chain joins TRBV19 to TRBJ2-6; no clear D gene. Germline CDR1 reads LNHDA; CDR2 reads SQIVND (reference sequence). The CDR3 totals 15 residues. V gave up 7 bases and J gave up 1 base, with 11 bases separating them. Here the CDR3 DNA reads TGTGCCAGTACCCCGTCACTATCTGGGGCCAACGTCCTGACTTTC. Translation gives CASTPSLSGANVLTF.

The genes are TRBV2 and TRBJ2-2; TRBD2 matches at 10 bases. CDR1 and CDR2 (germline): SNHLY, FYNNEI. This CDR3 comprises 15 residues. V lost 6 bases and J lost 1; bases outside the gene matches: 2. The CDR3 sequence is CASRTSGVNTGELFF. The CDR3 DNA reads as TGTGCCAGCAGAACTAGCGGGGTGAACACCGGGGAGCTGTTTTTT.

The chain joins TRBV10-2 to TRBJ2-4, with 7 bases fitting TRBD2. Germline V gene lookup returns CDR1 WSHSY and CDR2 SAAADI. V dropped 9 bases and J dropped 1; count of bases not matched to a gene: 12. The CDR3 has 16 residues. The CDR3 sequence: CASSGGPHRAKNIQYF. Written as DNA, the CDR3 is TGCGCCAGTTCGGGGGGACCGCACCGGGCCAAAAACATTCAGTACTTC.

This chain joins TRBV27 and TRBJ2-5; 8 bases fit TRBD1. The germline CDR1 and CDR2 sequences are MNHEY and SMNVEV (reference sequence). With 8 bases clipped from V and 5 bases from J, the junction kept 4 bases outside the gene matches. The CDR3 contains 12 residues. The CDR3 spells CASSDRAETQYF. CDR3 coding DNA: TGTGCCAGCTCGGACAGGGCCGAGACCCAGTACTTC.

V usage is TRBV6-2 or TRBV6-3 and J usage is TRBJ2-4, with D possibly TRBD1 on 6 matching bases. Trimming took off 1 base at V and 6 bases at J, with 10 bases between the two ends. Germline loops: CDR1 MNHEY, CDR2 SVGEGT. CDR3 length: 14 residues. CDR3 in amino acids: CASSYFGQLNIQYF. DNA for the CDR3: TGTGCCAGCAGTTACTTCGGACAGCTAAACATTCAGTACTTC.

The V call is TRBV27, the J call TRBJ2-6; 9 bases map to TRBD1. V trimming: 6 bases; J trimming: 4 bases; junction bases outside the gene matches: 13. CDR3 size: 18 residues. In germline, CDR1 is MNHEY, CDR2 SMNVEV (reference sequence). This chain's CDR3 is CASSRLLQGATGANVLTF. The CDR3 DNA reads TGTGCCAGCAGCCGACTATTACAGGGGGCAACGGGGGCCAACGTCCTGACTTTC.

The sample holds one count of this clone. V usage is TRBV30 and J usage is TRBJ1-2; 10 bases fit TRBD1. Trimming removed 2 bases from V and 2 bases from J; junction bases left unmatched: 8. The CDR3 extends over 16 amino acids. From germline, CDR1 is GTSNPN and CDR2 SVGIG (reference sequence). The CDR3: CAWSSPGQGSNYGYTF. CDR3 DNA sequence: TGTGCCTGGAGTAGTCCGGGACAGGGGTCGAACTATGGCTACACCTTC.

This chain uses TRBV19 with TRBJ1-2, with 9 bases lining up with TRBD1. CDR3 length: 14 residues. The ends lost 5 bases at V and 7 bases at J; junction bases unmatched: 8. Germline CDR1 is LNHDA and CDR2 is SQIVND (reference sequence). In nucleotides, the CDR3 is TGTGCCAGTAGTGCTCTCGGGACAGGGAGTGGCTACACCTTC. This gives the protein CASSALGTGSGYTF.

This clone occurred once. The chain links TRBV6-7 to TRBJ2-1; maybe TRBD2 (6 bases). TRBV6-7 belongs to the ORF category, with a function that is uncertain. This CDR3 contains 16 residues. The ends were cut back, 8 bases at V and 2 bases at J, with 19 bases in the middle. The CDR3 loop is CASGPPARDPYNEQFF. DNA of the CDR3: TGTGCCAGCGGACCACCCGCGCGGGACCCCTACAATGAGCAGTTCTTC.

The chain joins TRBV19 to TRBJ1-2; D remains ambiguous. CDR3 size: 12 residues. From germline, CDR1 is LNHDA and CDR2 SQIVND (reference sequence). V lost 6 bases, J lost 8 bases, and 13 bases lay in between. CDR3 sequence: CASSGVRTGYTF. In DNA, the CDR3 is TGTGCCAGTAGCGGGGTACGTACAGGCTACACCTTC.

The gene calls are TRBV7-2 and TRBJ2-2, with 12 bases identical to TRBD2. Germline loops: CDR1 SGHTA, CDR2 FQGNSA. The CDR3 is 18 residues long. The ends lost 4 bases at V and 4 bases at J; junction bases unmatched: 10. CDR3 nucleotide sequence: TGTGCCAGCAGCTCTCGACTTCTAGCGGGGGGGCCCACCGGGGAGCTGTTTTTT. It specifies CASSSRLLAGGPTGELFF.

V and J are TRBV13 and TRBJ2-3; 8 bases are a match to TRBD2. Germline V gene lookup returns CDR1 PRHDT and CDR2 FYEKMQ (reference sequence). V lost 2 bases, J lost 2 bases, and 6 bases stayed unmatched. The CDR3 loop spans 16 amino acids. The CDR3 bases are TGTGCCAGCAGCTTAATAGGGACTAGTTCCACAGATACGCAGTATTTT. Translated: CASSLIGTSSTDTQYF. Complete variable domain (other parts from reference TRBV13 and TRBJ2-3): AAGVIQSPRHLIKEKRETATLKCYPIPRHDTVYWYQQGPGQDPQFLISFYEKMQSDKGSIPDRFSAQQFSDYHSELNMSSLELGDSALYFCASSLIGTSSTDTQYFGPGTRLTVL.

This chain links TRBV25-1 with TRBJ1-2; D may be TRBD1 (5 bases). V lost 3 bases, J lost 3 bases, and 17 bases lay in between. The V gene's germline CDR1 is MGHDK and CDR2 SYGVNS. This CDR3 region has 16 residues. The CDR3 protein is CASSDLPGGVDYGYTF. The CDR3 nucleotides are TGTGCCAGCAGTGATCTCCCGGGGGGGGTGGACTATGGCTACACCTTC.